This T cell receptor beta chain was profiled in a study of cytomegalovirus exposure and HLA in healthy donors. Study-wide results and caveats: Listed as cytomegalovirus-associated were about 160 TCR beta chains. A later analysis linked a missense DCLRE1C variant to TCR beta V- and J-gene trimming. Analyzed later, most CMV-associated TCR beta chains appeared HLA-restricted. Both high specificity and high sensitivity reportedly marked the classifier's diagnosis of cytomegalovirus status.

Worth noting for this clone: The antigen remains undetermined. Mismatch with germline at one junction end may stem from a read error.

This PCR relied on a set of 60 Vbeta primers and 13 Jbeta primers. This table comes from immunoSEQ multiplex PCR, and its TCRdb copy is limited to in-frame clones, with some not included. The table shows about 76,000 clones, with around 80% occurring only once. CDR3 length: 16 residues. Germline V gene data show CDR1 as SEHNR and CDR2 as FQNEAQ (reference sequence). Sequencing was carried out using PBMCs. V usage is TRBV7-9 and J usage is TRBJ2-1; D remains unclear. The TCR comes from a male donor in good health and CMV-seropositive. The CDR3 spells CSSSLDWLVSYNEQFF. CDR3 bases: TGTTCCAGCAGCTTAGATTGGCTCGTCTCTTACAATGAGCAGTTCTTC.